The present entry profiles one T cell receptor (beta chain) with its context. Random-hexamer reverse transcription was applied to about 0.5 to 1 ug RNA. Using its own MiXCR run on the immunoSEQ multiplex PCR reads, TCRdb lists one record per CDR3 protein. The data show about 180,000 distinct CDR3 sequences, with 90% to 96% seen just once and approximately 0.09% held by the top ten. The sample originates from a study of CD8 T cells in Susac syndrome. This CDR3 contains 16 residues. V lost 0 bases to trimming and J lost 2 bases; unmatched junction nucleotides: 2. CDR1 and CDR2 from the germline V gene are PRHDT and FYEKMQ (reference sequence). TEMRA cells were FACS-enriched, unlike CD8+ and CD4+ T cells, which were negatively isolated.

This receptor was obtained from a human donor with multiple sclerosis. The gene calls are TRBV13 and TRBJ2-1; 9 nucleotides line up with TRBD1. Source material: CD4+ T cells from PBMCs. The CDR3 DNA follows: TGTGCCAGCAGCTTAGGACAGGGGGCCCCCTACAATGAGCAGTTCTTC. It specifies CASSLGQGAPYNEQFF.